Each of the 29 T cell receptor beta chains below was sequenced from the same sample in a study of spatial heterogeneity in lung cancer (dated by TCRdb to 2018 to 2020). Library method: 5' RACE. These reads were obtained on a NextSeq 500. The raw public reads went through TCRdb reprocessing: fastp at Q25, MiXCR clone calling, in-frame beta chains kept. Each entry merges the rows of one CDR3 protein and shows their most common DNA and genes. The sample profile shows roughly 50,000 distinct CDR3 sequences; less than 9% of them were found once. The top ten clonotypes cover more than 10% of the sample. The sample's time point label, decoded: sample taken at primary tumor resection. Whole RNA extracted from tumor and nontumor lung tissue, or from cryopreserved PBMC samples, was used for TCR sequencing without cell sorting. This specimen consisted of PBMCs, obtained at surgery. The receptors were gathered from a female donor with early-stage non-small cell lung cancer.

This clonotype showed up many times. The chain employs TRBV6-1 and TRBJ2-5; 11 positions match TRBD2. The ends lost 7 bases at V and 2 bases at J; junction bases unmatched: 6. Germline V gives CDR1 MNHNS, CDR2 SASEGT. This CDR3 contains 15 residues. This chain's CDR3 is CASTPLAGGQETQYF. The CDR3 region has the DNA TGTGCCAGCACCCCCTTAGCGGGGGGGCAAGAGACCCAGTACTTC.

The CDR3 DNA follows: TGTGCCAGCAGCTTAGCTCCCTCGGCTAGCGGGGCCACAGATACGCAGTATTTT. It yields the protein CASSLAPSASGATDTQYF. V is TRBV7-2 and J is TRBJ2-3; 9 nucleotides match TRBD2. The CDR3 has 18 residues. Trimming cost V 0 bases and J 2 bases; bases outside gene matches: 9. Germline CDR1 and CDR2: SGHTA and FQGNSA.

This clonotype was seen at least ten times. The genes are TRBV20-1 and TRBJ2-7, with 10 nucleotides matching TRBD1. V dropped 6 bases and J dropped 7; count of bases not matched to a gene: 6. The germline V gene has CDR1 DFQATT and CDR2 SNEGSKA (reference sequence). The CDR3 runs to 12 residues. Here the CDR3 DNA reads TGCAGTGCCAGACAGGGGGCGAGAGAGCAGTACTTC. It codes for CSARQGAREQYF.

This chain links TRBV7-3 with TRBJ2-6; D remains ambiguous. Germline V gene lookup returns CDR1 SGHTA and CDR2 FQGTGA. The CDR3 spans 13 residues. Trimming cost V 5 bases and J 2 bases, with 4 bases left between them. CDR3 residues: CASSPPGANVLTF. The CDR3 region has the DNA TGTGCCAGCAGCCCTCCTGGGGCCAACGTCCTGACTTTC.

This clonotype was found a few times. The rearrangement uses TRBV7-8 and TRBJ2-1, with D hard to call. The CDR3 contains 13 residues. Trimming stripped 5 bases from V and 5 bases from J, with 10 bases between. Germline values: CDR1 SGHVS, CDR2 FQNEAQ. Here the CDR3 reads CASSQGRNNEQFF. The DNA for the CDR3 is TGTGCCAGCAGCCAAGGACGGAACAATGAGCAGTTCTTC.

This clonotype has a count of ten or more. This chain uses TRBV9 with TRBJ2-2; D is unresolved. Germline loops: CDR1 SGDLS, CDR2 YYNGEE. The V and J ends lost 0 bases and 4 bases respectively, with 10 bases between them. The CDR3 extends over 15 amino acids. In DNA form, the CDR3 reads TGTGCCAGCAGCGTAGGCCTTAGCTTCACCGGGGAGCTGTTTTTT. Amino acids: CASSVGLSFTGELFF.

The chain employs TRBV20-1 and TRBJ2-5; D not certain. Germline values: CDR1 DFQATT, CDR2 SNEGSKA (reference sequence). With 0 bases removed from V and 5 bases from J, the gap between germline ends came to 10 bases. The CDR3 runs to 13 residues. CDR3 sequence (DNA): TGCAGTGCTAGAGATTTAGGAGAGGAGACCCAGTACTTC. It is translated as CSARDLGEETQYF.

This clonotype was counted at least ten times. The chain links TRBV7-9 to TRBJ2-5; no firm D call. In germline, CDR1 is SEHNR, CDR2 FQNEAQ (reference sequence). The CDR3 contains 14 residues. Trimming took 1 base from V and 5 from J, leaving 11 bases between them. The CDR3 sequence is CASSLEGRWETQYF. In DNA form, the CDR3 reads TGTGCCAGCAGCTTAGAAGGCAGATGGGAGACCCAGTACTTC.

The chain is built from TRBV7-8 and TRBJ1-2, with 7 bases fitting TRBD1. Germline CDR1 and CDR2: SGHVS and FQNEAQ. CDR3 length equals 14 residues. J was trimmed by 5 bases and V by 5 bases; bases with no gene match: 8. The CDR3 DNA sequence: TGTGCCAGCAGCCTTGGACAGGAGCTATATGGCTACACCTTC. Protein sequence: CASSLGQELYGYTF.

This clonotype appeared many times. The chain employs TRBV5-4 and TRBJ2-3; D is tentatively TRBD1 or TRBD2 (5 bases each). V lost 3 bases to trimming and J lost 4 bases, with 18 bases between them. This CDR3 spans 16 amino acids. CDR1 SGHNT and CDR2 YYREEE come from the germline V gene (reference sequence). This CDR3 is CASSSGTQLRADTQYF. The CDR3 nucleotides are TGTGCCAGCAGCTCAGGGACCCAATTGAGGGCAGATACGCAGTATTTT.

In its sample, this clonotype was seen many times. The chain combines TRBV6-5 with TRBJ1-1; 7 bases map to TRBD1. There are 15 residues in the CDR3. Per germline, CDR1 MNHEY and CDR2 SVGAGI. J lost 4 bases, V lost 5 bases, and 10 bases had no gene match. CDR3 sequence reads: CASSLTRQGGTEAFF. The CDR3 DNA reads TGTGCCAGCAGTCTCACTAGACAGGGTGGCACTGAAGCTTTCTTT.

V usage is TRBV30 and J usage is TRBJ2-7, with 8 positions matching TRBD2. The CDR3 is made up of 14 amino acids. Germline V gives CDR1 GTSNPN, CDR2 SVGIG (reference sequence). V dropped 0 bases and J dropped 4; count of bases not matched to a gene: 5. The CDR3 reads CAWSVTGGDYEQYF. The CDR3 region has the DNA TGTGCCTGGAGTGTAACCGGGGGGGATTACGAGCAGTACTTC.

This clonotype showed up just a few times. The V gene is TRBV7-6, the J gene TRBJ1-6; D call uncertain. This CDR3 spans 14 amino acids. CDR1 and CDR2 (germline): SGHVS, FNYEAQ. The ends were cut back, 1 base at V and 4 bases at J, with 5 bases in the middle. The CDR3 loop reads CASSLDSYNSPLHF. Written as DNA, the CDR3 is TGTGCCAGCAGCTTAGATTCATATAATTCACCCCTCCACTTT.

This chain links TRBV27 with TRBJ1-4, with 8 bases matching TRBD1. The CDR3 is made up of 16 amino acids. Germline CDR1 is MNHEY and CDR2 is SMNVEV (reference sequence). With 0 bases clipped from V and 3 bases from J, the junction kept 3 bases outside the gene matches. This CDR3 is CASSLSGTGSNEKLFF. CDR3 nucleotides: TGTGCCAGCAGTTTATCGGGGACAGGTTCTAATGAAAAACTGTTTTTT.

This clonotype was seen many times. The chain employs TRBV6-6 and TRBJ2-7, with TRBD1 as a possible D gene (5 bases). V was clipped by 5 bases and J by 2 bases, with 10 bases between them. Germline CDR1 and CDR2: MNHNY and SVGAGI (reference sequence). This CDR3 is 13 amino acids long. As DNA, the CDR3 is TGTGCCAGCAGTGCGACAGACACCTACGAGCAGTACTTC. It codes for CASSATDTYEQYF.

This clonotype has more than one count but fewer than ten. The chain links TRBV29-1 to TRBJ2-7; unclear D gene. CDR1 SQVTM and CDR2 ANQGSEA come from the germline V gene. The germline V and J ends were trimmed by 1 base and 2 bases, with 12 bases remaining between them. There are 14 residues in the CDR3. The CDR3 sequence is CSVEGDATTYEQYF. CDR3 nucleotides: TGCAGCGTTGAAGGGGATGCCACTACCTACGAGCAGTACTTC.

This clonotype was picked up many times. CDR3 DNA: TGCAGCGTTGATGACTACGGACAGGCCTCCTATGGCTACACCTTC. It translates to CSVDDYGQASYGYTF. The J gene is TRBJ1-2, the V gene TRBV29-1; 7 bases map to TRBD1. The CDR3 runs 15 residues. V gave up 3 bases and J gave up 4 bases; unmatched junction bases: 11. The germline V gene encodes CDR1 SQVTM and CDR2 ANQGSEA.

This clonotype has ten or more counts. The gene calls are TRBV6-6 and TRBJ2-7, with D unclear. Germline CDR1 reads MNHNY; CDR2 reads SVGAGI (reference sequence). The CDR3 is 13 residues long. Trimming took off 2 bases at V and 3 bases at J, with 8 bases between the two ends. The CDR3 nucleotides are TGTGCCAGCAGTTACAATCAGAACTACGAGCAGTACTTC. The encoded protein is CASSYNQNYEQYF.

This clonotype has more than one count but fewer than ten. The V call is TRBV10-3, the J call TRBJ1-1; D remains unclear. This CDR3 is built from 12 residues. Germline lookup yields CDR1 ENHRY and CDR2 SYGVKD. V lost 10 bases to trimming and J lost 3 bases, with 12 bases between them. The CDR3 protein is CATLDWDTEAFF. DNA of the CDR3: TGTGCCACCTTAGACTGGGACACTGAAGCTTTCTTT.

A few counts support this clonotype. V and J are TRBV29-1 and TRBJ2-3; 7 bases fit TRBD2. The CDR3 totals 14 residues. V gave up 4 bases and J gave up 1 base; unmatched junction bases: 5. The germline CDR1 and CDR2 sequences are SQVTM and ANQGSEA. The CDR3 protein is CSVGLGGGTDTQYF. The CDR3 coding sequence is TGCAGCGTTGGGTTGGGGGGGGGCACAGATACGCAGTATTTT.

This clonotype has ten or more counts. The CDR3 spells CSASLDHNEQFF. The DNA of the CDR3 is TGCAGTGCTAGCCTGGACCACAATGAGCAGTTCTTC. V usage is TRBV20-1 and J usage is TRBJ2-1; no clear D. This CDR3 is 12 amino acids long. CDR1 is DFQATT, CDR2 SNEGSKA, per germline (reference sequence). The V gene lost 3 bases and the J gene lost 5 bases, with 8 bases spanning the gap.

This clonotype was picked up a small number of times. The chain carries TRBV25-1 and TRBJ2-5, with a weak D call TRBD1 (6 bases). V was shortened by 1 base and J by 7 bases, with 16 bases between the two germline ends. Germline V gene data show CDR1 as MGHDK and CDR2 as SYGVNS. This CDR3 has 15 amino acids. CDR3 sequence (DNA): TGTGCCAGCAGTGAATCAGGGGACGGAAAGGGGACCCAGTACTTC. Translation: CASSESGDGKGTQYF.

To note about this clonotype: This may be a read error, as it is one base from a much larger clone. The gene calls are TRBV7-6 and TRBJ2-7; maybe TRBD1 (6 bases). The germline V gene encodes CDR1 SGHVS and CDR2 FNYEAQ. The CDR3 is 15 residues long. The CDR3 region is CASGLATGTPYEQYF. In DNA form, the CDR3 reads TGTGCCAGCGGCTTAGCAACCGGGACACCCTACGAGCAGTACTTC.

This rearrangement joins TRBV5-1 to TRBJ1-3; D gene uncertain. Germline V CDR1 and CDR2: SGHRS, YFSETQ. Trimming shortened V by 0 bases and J by 0 bases, and 13 bases separated the two germline ends. This CDR3 spans 17 amino acids. In DNA, the CDR3 is TGCGCCAGCAGCTTGGGGTCGACGGGGATCTCTGGAAACACCATATATTTT. Encoded protein: CASSLGSTGISGNTIYF.

This chain connects TRBV2 to TRBJ2-3; TRBD1 aligns across 8 bases. Germline trimming cut 4 bases from V and 3 bases from J; bases unmatched to any gene: 6. This CDR3 has 15 amino acids. Germline CDR1 is SNHLY and CDR2 is FYNNEI. DNA for the CDR3: TGTGCCAGCAGTGTCGACAGGGGACAAACAGATACGCAGTATTTT. Translating it yields CASSVDRGQTDTQYF. The full variable domain, its missing parts supplied by reference TRBV2 and TRBJ2-3, is EPEVTQTPSHQVTQMGQEVILRCVPISNHLYFYWYRQILGQKVEFLVSFYNNEISEKSEIFDDQFSVERPDGSNFTLKIRSTKLEDSAMYFCASSVDRGQTDTQYFGPGTRLTVL.

The chain recombines TRBV5-1 with TRBJ2-7, with 8 bases identical to TRBD2. Trimming removed 3 bases from V and 6 bases from J; junction bases left unmatched: 8. This CDR3 has 14 residues. The V gene's germline CDR1 is SGHRS and CDR2 YFSETQ. CDR3 coding DNA: TGCGCCAGCAGCTCTAACTTGGCGGGGGGCGAGCAGTACTTC. Protein sequence: CASSSNLAGGEQYF.

The chain links TRBV5-1 to TRBJ2-2, with D possibly TRBD1 on 6 matching bases. V was clipped by 1 base and J by 4 bases, with 11 bases between them. Germline V gene data show CDR1 as SGHRS and CDR2 as YFSETQ. The CDR3 is made up of 15 amino acids. CDR3 sequence: CASSLQQGPTGELFF. In DNA form, the CDR3 reads TGCGCCAGCAGCTTGCAACAGGGACCCACCGGGGAGCTGTTTTTT.

This clonotype has more than one count but fewer than ten. The genes are TRBV27 and TRBJ1-1; 8 bases agree with TRBD1. V trimming: 5 bases; J trimming: 3 bases; junction bases outside the gene matches: 8. Germline V CDR1 and CDR2: MNHEY, SMNVEV (reference sequence). The CDR3 has 15 amino acids. The CDR3: CASSPLDRADTEAFF. The DNA of the CDR3 is TGTGCCAGCAGTCCTCTGGACAGGGCGGACACTGAAGCTTTCTTT.

The chain couples TRBV29-1 to TRBJ2-6; 8 bases line up with TRBD1. J gave up 4 bases and V 4 bases, and 9 bases lay outside the gene matches. This CDR3 contains 16 residues. CDR1 is SQVTM, CDR2 ANQGSEA, per germline. The DNA for the CDR3 is TGCAGCGTTGGGGGGACAGGTGGTTCCGGGGCCAACGTCCTGACTTTC. It yields the protein CSVGGTGGSGANVLTF.